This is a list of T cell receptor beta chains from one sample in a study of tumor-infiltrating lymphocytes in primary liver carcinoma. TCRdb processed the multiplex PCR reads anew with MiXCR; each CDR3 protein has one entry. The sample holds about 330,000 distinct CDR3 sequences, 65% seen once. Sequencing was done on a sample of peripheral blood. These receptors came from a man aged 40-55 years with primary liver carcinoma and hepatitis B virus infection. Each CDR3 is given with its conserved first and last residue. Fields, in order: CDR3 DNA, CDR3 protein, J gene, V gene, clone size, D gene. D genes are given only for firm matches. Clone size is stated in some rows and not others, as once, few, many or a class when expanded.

CDR3 DNA: TGTGCCATCAGTGGACCGGTCTACGAGCAGTACTTC; CDR3 protein: CAISGPVYEQYF; J gene: TRBJ2-7; V gene: TRBV10-3; clone size: few; D gene: .
CDR3 DNA: TGTGCCAGCATCTTATGTACTAGCGGATACCTACAAGAGACCCAGTACTTC; CDR3 protein: CASILCTSGYLQETQYF; J gene: TRBJ2-5; V gene: TRBV11-2; clone size: .; D gene: TRBD2
CDR3 DNA: TGTACCAGCAGCTTAGTCGGACATGGGGCCGGGGAGCTGTTTTTT; CDR3 protein: CTSSLVGHGAGELFF; J gene: TRBJ2-2; V gene: TRBV11-2; clone size: .; D gene: .
CDR3 DNA: TGTGCCAGTTATAAAGACAGCTACGAGCAGTACTTC; CDR3 protein: CASYKDSYEQYF; J gene: TRBJ2-7; V gene: TRBV5-5; clone size: few; D gene: .
CDR3 DNA: TGTGCCAGCAGCCGAGGACAGGGGACAGATGCGCTGTATTTT; CDR3 protein: CASSRGQGTDALYF; J gene: TRBJ2-3; V gene: TRBV11-2; clone size: once; D gene: TRBD1
CDR3 DNA: TGTGCCAGCAGATCGGTAGATACGCAGTATTTT; CDR3 protein: CASRSVDTQYF; J gene: TRBJ2-3; V gene: TRBV12-3/TRBV12-4; clone size: many; D gene: .
CDR3 DNA: TGTGCCAGCAGCCACCGGGCAGGGAACACAGATACGCAGTATTTT; CDR3 protein: CASSHRAGNTDTQYF; J gene: TRBJ2-3; V gene: TRBV12-3/TRBV12-4; clone size: many; D gene: .
CDR3 DNA: TGTGCCAGCAGGGGCGGGCTCCACGACGGTGAGCAGTTCTTC; CDR3 protein: CASRGGLHDGEQFF; J gene: TRBJ2-1; V gene: TRBV2; clone size: .; D gene: .
CDR3 DNA: TGTGCCAGCAGCTTGGCGGAGACTAGCACAGATACGCGGTATTTT; CDR3 protein: CASSLAETSTDTRYF; J gene: TRBJ2-3; V gene: TRBV11-1; clone size: .; D gene: TRBD2
CDR3 DNA: TGTACCGGCAGAGACGCAACCCAGGGTCAGCCCCAGCATTTT; CDR3 protein: CTGRDATQGQPQHF; J gene: TRBJ1-5; V gene: TRBV6-6; clone size: once; D gene: .
CDR3 DNA: TGTGCCAGCAGCCAAATACCTGTGGCAGGGGATTCCCCCGGGGAGCTGTTTTTT; CDR3 protein: CASSQIPVAGDSPGELFF; J gene: TRBJ2-2; V gene: TRBV4-2; clone size: .; D gene: .
CDR3 DNA: TGTGCCAGCAGCCACCGGACTAGCGGAGTAGGGGAGCAGTACTTC; CDR3 protein: CASSHRTSGVGEQYF; J gene: TRBJ2-7; V gene: TRBV11-1; clone size: many; D gene: TRBD2
CDR3 DNA: TGTGCCAACAGTTATTTGTGGGAGGAGATCAATGAGCAGTTCTTC; CDR3 protein: CANSYLWEEINEQFF; J gene: TRBJ2-1; V gene: TRBV6-2/TRBV6-3; clone size: .; D gene: .
CDR3 DNA: TGTGCTAGTGGTTTGGATCACAGCGGGAGGTGGGCCAATGAGCAGTTCTTC; CDR3 protein: CASGLDHSGRWANEQFF; J gene: TRBJ2-1; V gene: TRBV12-5; clone size: .; D gene: TRBD2
CDR3 DNA: TGTGCCAGCAGCCGAGCCGGGACTAGCGGGATAGGCGAGCAGTACTTC; CDR3 protein: CASSRAGTSGIGEQYF; J gene: TRBJ2-7; V gene: TRBV7-2; clone size: .; D gene: TRBD2
CDR3 DNA: TGTGCCGGCAGCTCTCCCGGGACTAGCGGGACAAATGAGCAGTTCTTC; CDR3 protein: CAGSSPGTSGTNEQFF; J gene: TRBJ2-1; V gene: TRBV11-2; clone size: .; D gene: TRBD2
CDR3 DNA: TGTGCCAGCAGCCTCGGCGTGGAGGGGGCGTGGACTGAAGCTTTCTTT; CDR3 protein: CASSLGVEGAWTEAFF; J gene: TRBJ1-1; V gene: TRBV4-2; clone size: .; D gene: TRBD1
CDR3 DNA: TGCAGCGTTTTAAGGGAGACAGATACGCAGTATTTT; CDR3 protein: CSVLRETDTQYF; J gene: TRBJ2-3; V gene: TRBV29-1; clone size: .; D gene: .
CDR3 DNA: TGTGCCAGCAGCGCCCACGGACAGGACTACGAGCAGTACTTC; CDR3 protein: CASSAHGQDYEQYF; J gene: TRBJ2-7; V gene: TRBV9; clone size: .; D gene: TRBD1
CDR3 DNA: TGTGCCAGCTTTATCGGGGGGGCAGCGAACACTGAAGCTTTCTTT; CDR3 protein: CASFIGGAANTEAFF; J gene: TRBJ1-1; V gene: TRBV13; clone size: .; D gene: .
CDR3 DNA: TGTGCCAGCAGCTTTCCCGGGACTAATGGGACCATAAACATTCAGTACTTC; CDR3 protein: CASSFPGTNGTINIQYF; J gene: TRBJ2-4; V gene: TRBV11-1; clone size: .; D gene: TRBD2
CDR3 DNA: TGTGCCAGCAGTTTACGGAACACTGAAGCTTTCTTT; CDR3 protein: CASSLRNTEAFF; J gene: TRBJ1-1; V gene: TRBV6-1; clone size: few; D gene: .
CDR3 DNA: TGCAGCGTCGCAGCTAACAACTCGGCAAACTATGGCTACACCTTC; CDR3 protein: CSVAANNSANYGYTF; J gene: TRBJ1-2; V gene: TRBV29-1; clone size: .; D gene: .
CDR3 DNA: TGCGCCAGCAGCCAAGAGGGTGGGAGGTCCTACGAGCAGTATTTC; CDR3 protein: CASSQEGGRSYEQYF; J gene: TRBJ2-7; V gene: TRBV4-1; clone size: .; D gene: .
CDR3 DNA: TGTGCCAGCAGCTCAGAGGTGGAGGAGCAGTACTTC; CDR3 protein: CASSSEVEEQYF; J gene: TRBJ2-7; V gene: TRBV11-3; clone size: .; D gene: .
CDR3 DNA: TGTGCCAGCAGGACTACATGGTACAGCGAGCAGTTCTTC; CDR3 protein: CASRTTWYSEQFF; J gene: TRBJ2-1; V gene: TRBV6-2/TRBV6-3; clone size: .; D gene: .
CDR3 DNA: TGTGCCAGTAGTTTACCCGGGACTTCCCTGACCCTGACTTTC; CDR3 protein: CASSLPGTSLTLTF; J gene: TRBJ2-6; V gene: TRBV19; clone size: .; D gene: .